This section outlines one T cell receptor (beta chain) sequence together with its context. The data belong to a study of T cell repertoires in cytomegalovirus infection. V lost 2 bases and J 2 bases, leaving 10 bases between the germline ends. The CDR3 totals 15 residues. TCRdb recomputed calls from the reads with MiXCR, one row per CDR3 protein. The repertoire includes approximately 200,000 distinct CDR3 sequences, 22% of them detected once, and 18% sits in the top ten. This chain uses TRBV12-3 or TRBV12-4 with TRBJ2-1, with D perhaps TRBD2 (5 bases). Sequencing was carried out using CD8+ T cells from PBMCs. The receptor's source is a human donor in good health (CMV status not recorded). Some clones in this sample may be carry-over from other donors' samples. In DNA form, the CDR3 reads TGTGCCAGCAGTTTAACGGCGGGCACCTACAATGAGCAGTTCTTC. Residues: CASSLTAGTYNEQFF.